This TCR beta chain was identified during a study of T cell repertoires in cytomegalovirus infection. This clonotype was counted a few times. This CDR3 has 14 amino acids. Trimming took 5 bases from V and 3 from J; bases not matched to a gene: 6. Germline V gene data show CDR1 as MNHNS and CDR2 as SASEGT. TCRdb independently ran MiXCR on the reads; one entry per CDR3 protein. The table lists about 530,000 distinct CDR3 sequences, about 30% of them singletons, with around 14% in the top ten. The TCR comes from a human donor in good health (CMV status not recorded). Some clones in this sample may be carry-over from other donors' samples. Sequenced sample: PBMCs. J is TRBJ1-1 and V is TRBV6-1, with 7 bases fitting TRBD1. The CDR3 here is CASSTGTAYTEAFF. The CDR3 nucleotides read TGTGCCAGCAGTACAGGGACAGCGTACACTGAAGCTTTCTTT.